The T cell receptor beta chain described here comes from a study of T-cell reconstitution after alpha-beta-depleted transplantation in children. Whole-study results and caveats: Surviving recipient T cells and intrathymic progenitors accounted for some patients' high TCRbeta diversity at day 60. At the one-year point after transplant, T-cell counts and TCRbeta diversity were found to come mostly from T cells that had been newly produced. The study reportedly traced alpha-beta T cells about two months after transplant to several hundred expanded graft clones.

CDR3 length: 16 amino acids. V shed 6 bases and J 2 bases; nucleotides not matched to a gene: 11. Unique molecular identifiers were built into the TCRbeta library. TCRdb re-called the PCR reads through MiXCR, storing one row per CDR3 protein. Counted here are approximately 240,000 distinct CDR3 sequences, roughly 10% occurring once; the ten biggest clones make up 28%. This clonotype has a count of ten or more. Its antigen is currently unknown. This specimen consisted of PBMCs, obtained before TCRalphabeta/CD19-depleted stem cell transplant. This chain links TRBV12-3 or TRBV12-4 with TRBJ1-1, with TRBD1 identical over 8 bases. The receptor comes from a child under two years old with acute myeloid leukemia, due to receive a stem cell transplant. CDR3 sequence reads: CASSGPGTGANTEAFF. CDR3 in DNA: TGTGCCAGCAGCGGTCCCGGGACAGGCGCTAACACTGAAGCTTTCTTT.